The TCR beta chain described here comes from a study of CD8 T cells in Susac syndrome. This CDR3 is 12 amino acids long. From germline, CDR1 is MNHEY and CDR2 SVGEGT. Germline trimming cut 6 bases from V and 5 bases from J; bases unmatched to any gene: 4. The authors carried out high-throughput sequencing of TCR beta. They applied it to CD8+ and CD4+ T cells obtained from blood. The multiple sclerosis controls were treatment-naive patients with relapsing-remitting disease that was stable or active. TEMRA cells were enriched by FACS, while CD8+ and CD4+ T cells were obtained through a negative isolation that was performed magnetically. cDNA came from roughly 0.53 to 1 ug RNA primed by random hexamers. Multiplex PCR with immunoSEQ amplified the TCR beta CDR3 across 54 Vbeta and 13 Jbeta. MiXCR was run by TCRdb on the immunoSEQ multiplex PCR reads, yielding one entry per CDR3 protein. This sample has some 300,000 distinct CDR3 sequences, with approximately 90% found just once.

This sequence originates from a human donor with multiple sclerosis. Specimen: CD8+ T cells from PBMCs. J is TRBJ2-7 and V is TRBV6-2 or TRBV6-3, with TRBD1 matching 7 bases. CDR3 bases: TGTGCCAGCAGACCCAGGGGGAACGAGCAGTACTTC. This encodes CASRPRGNEQYF.